The 27 T cell receptor beta chains given below trace back to one sample, sequenced in a study of human T cells and chemical hapten exposure. Specified time point: pre-sensitization, week 0. Treatment here: therapeutic diphenylcyclopropenone sensitization with weekly scalp DPC. MiXCR was run by TCRdb on the RACE reads, yielding one entry per CDR3 protein. The sample records about 120,000 distinct CDR3 sequences, roughly 14% being singletons. Material: whole blood, obtained in connection with sensitization to the hapten diphenylcyclopropenone (DPC). The origin of the receptors is a woman aged 18-29 years with alopecia areata. Some clones in this sample may be carry-over from other donors' samples.

V is TRBV11-2 and J is TRBJ2-3; 8 bases line up with TRBD2. Unmatched junction bases numbered 6, after V lost 7 bases and J lost 0 bases. This CDR3 is 15 amino acids long. Germline V CDR1 and CDR2: SGHAT, FQNNGV. CDR3 nucleotide sequence: TGTGCCAGCACCCCGGGGGGGTTAAGCACAGATACGCAGTATTTT. Its protein product is CASTPGGLSTDTQYF.

This chain joins TRBV20-1 and TRBJ2-7; TRBD1 might be the D (5 bases). Germline values: CDR1 DFQATT, CDR2 SNEGSKA (reference sequence). The CDR3 spans 11 residues. CDR3 sequence: CRAQGSYEQYF. As DNA, the CDR3 is TGCAGAGCTCAGGGTTCCTACGAGCAGTACTTC.

The CDR3 nucleotides are TGCAGTGCTAGTGCCGGGACACTCTACGAGCAGTACTTC. Its protein is CSASAGTLYEQYF. V and J are TRBV20-1 and TRBJ2-7, with a tentative D call TRBD1 (6 bases). Germline V gene sequence: CDR1 DFQATT, CDR2 SNEGSKA (reference sequence). V gave up 3 bases and J gave up 3 bases, with 12 bases separating them. The CDR3 is made up of 13 amino acids.

This clonotype came up a few times. The V gene is TRBV2, the J gene TRBJ1-1, with 7 positions matching TRBD1. CDR1 and CDR2 (germline): SNHLY, FYNNEI. CDR3 size: 14 residues. With V trimmed by 6 bases and J by 6 bases, 10 bases remained unmatched. The CDR3 nucleotides read TGTGCCAGCAGAGTAACGACAGGGAGCCCTGAAGCTTTCTTT. Translated, it gives CASRVTTGSPEAFF.

Remarks on this clonotype: One end of the junction fails to match germline, which may point to a read error. The CDR3 coding sequence is TGCAGTGCTAGAGAGACAGGGATTAGGACCCAGTCCTTC. Translating gives CSARETGIRTQSF. V is TRBV20-1 and J is TRBJ2-5, with 7 bases aligning to TRBD1. The CDR3 runs to 13 residues. Germline loops: CDR1 DFQATT, CDR2 SNEGSKA (reference sequence).

The chain couples TRBV20-1 to TRBJ2-5, with 8 bases lining up with TRBD2. The germline gives CDR1 DFQATT, CDR2 SNEGSKA (reference sequence). The V gene end was trimmed by 4 bases and the J gene end by 5 bases; junction bases not matched to a gene: 9. The length of the CDR3 is 14 residues. The CDR3 DNA sequence: TGCAGTGCTATCGCGTGGCGGGGGGACGAGACCCAGTACTTC. It translates to CSAIAWRGDETQYF.

This clonotype came up a few times. The chain carries TRBV13 and TRBJ2-2; TRBD2 aligns across 12 bases. Germline CDR1 and CDR2: PRHDT and FYEKMQ (reference sequence). V dropped 3 bases and J dropped 5; count of bases not matched to a gene: 7. The CDR3 loop spans 17 amino acids. The CDR3, as DNA: TGTGCCAGCAGCTTTTCTAGCGGGGGGGCAGCGACCGGGGAGCTGTTTTTT. As protein: CASSFSSGGAATGELFF.

In this sample, this clonotype turned up a few times. The genes are TRBV6-6 and TRBJ1-6; 9 bases fit TRBD1. The CDR3 loop spans 15 amino acids. Germline V gene lookup returns CDR1 MNHNY and CDR2 SVGAGI (reference sequence). V was clipped by 6 bases and J by 6 bases; unmatched bases: 6. The DNA for the CDR3 is TGTGCCAGCAGCATCCCGGGACAGGGTAATTCACCCCTCCACTTT. Its protein product is CASSIPGQGNSPLHF.

This clonotype was seen ten or more times. The chain recombines TRBV12-3 or TRBV12-4 with TRBJ1-6; D is perhaps TRBD1 (5 bases). The V end lost 6 bases, the J end lost 5 bases, and 14 bases lay between the germline ends. This CDR3 contains 15 residues. The CDR3 bases are TGTGCCAGCAGCCAAAGACAGCTACATAATTCACCCCTCCACTTT. Amino acids: CASSQRQLHNSPLHF.

This clonotype was counted at least ten times. The chain carries TRBV20-1 and TRBJ1-6, with 7 bases aligning to TRBD1. J gave up 7 bases and V 0 bases, and 3 bases lay outside the gene matches. The germline CDR1 and CDR2 sequences are DFQATT and SNEGSKA (reference sequence). The CDR3 runs to 14 residues. The CDR3: CSARDQGGNSPLHF. The CDR3 bases are TGCAGTGCTAGAGATCAGGGGGGCAATTCACCCCTCCACTTT.

This chain connects TRBV18 to TRBJ1-1; D gene uncertain. V lost 6 bases and J lost 1, with 18 bases in between. The CDR3 spans 16 residues. Germline CDR1 KGHSH, CDR2 LQKENI. The CDR3 DNA reads as TGTGCCAGCTCCTCTAGTAGTACGGGGAAGAACACTGAAGCTTTCTTT. This encodes CASSSSSTGKNTEAFF.

The V call is TRBV11-2, the J call TRBJ2-1; the D gene is possibly TRBD2 (6 bases). The V and J ends lost 5 bases and 5 bases respectively, with 16 bases between them. The CDR3 sequence is 15 residues long. CDR1 and CDR2 (germline): SGHAT, FQNNGV. DNA of the CDR3: TGTGCCAGCAGCCGGACGGGCGGGGAGGACAATGAGCAGTTCTTC. The encoded protein is CASSRTGGEDNEQFF.

This chain links TRBV30 with TRBJ2-5; 12 bases align to TRBD1. The germline V gene has CDR1 GTSNPN and CDR2 SVGIG (reference sequence). CDR3 length: 14 residues. After removal of 1 base from V and 4 bases from J, the junction contained 1 base not matched to a gene. CDR3 DNA: TGTGCCTGGAGTGGGGACAGGGGGCTAGAGACCCAGTACTTC. Protein sequence: CAWSGDRGLETQYF.

This clonotype was detected a few times. A junction end diverges from the germline sequence, so it may reflect a read error. This rearrangement joins TRBV14 to TRBJ2-4, with 8 bases identical to TRBD2. This CDR3 is built from 18 residues. In germline, CDR1 is SGHDN, CDR2 FVKESK. The CDR3: CVSSQRSGGVGAKNIQYF. Written as DNA, the CDR3 is TGTGTCAGCAGCCAGCGGAGCGGGGGCGTTGGGGCCAAAAACATTCAGTACTTC.

The chain employs TRBV21-1 and TRBJ1-6; the table's D call TRBD1 went unverified against the DNA. TRBV21-1 is a pseudogene. The CDR3 extends over 16 amino acids. CDR3 bases: TGTGCCAGCAGCAAATGCTCCGGGACCAGGGGTTCACCCCTCCACTTT. This encodes CASSKCSGTRGSPLHF.

This clonotype appeared a few times. The chain is built from TRBV6-5 and TRBJ2-5, with 10 bases identical to TRBD2. CDR3 length: 13 amino acids. Germline V gene sequence: CDR1 MNHEY, CDR2 SVGAGI. J lost 4 bases, V lost 7 bases, and 3 bases had no gene match. CDR3 residues: CASTRTSGETQYF. The CDR3 DNA is TGTGCCAGCACCAGGACTAGCGGAGAGACCCAGTACTTC.

The V gene is TRBV6-2 or TRBV6-3, the J gene TRBJ2-7; 13 bases line up with TRBD2. V shed 6 bases, J shed 1 base, and the junction held 6 bases outside the gene matches. Germline V CDR1 and CDR2: MNHEY, SVGEGT. CDR3 length: 16 amino acids. The CDR3 DNA reads as TGTGCCAGCAGGAAGACTAGCGGGGGGCTATCCTACGAGCAGTACTTC. Amino acid sequence: CASRKTSGGLSYEQYF.

V usage is TRBV6-6 and J usage is TRBJ1-4; D is uncertain. Germline-derived CDR1 and CDR2 are MNHNY and SVGAGI (reference sequence). The V end lost 2 bases, the J end lost 4 bases, and 5 bases lay between the germline ends. The CDR3 length is 13 residues. CDR3 region: CASSYRFNEKLFF. The DNA of the CDR3 is TGTGCCAGCAGTTACCGGTTTAATGAAAAACTGTTTTTT.

The CDR3: CASSPPLNTEAFF. The CDR3 DNA reads as TGTGCCAGCAGTCCCCCCCTAAACACTGAAGCTTTCTTT. The chain carries TRBV12-3 or TRBV12-4 and TRBJ1-1, with D unclear. The CDR3 is made up of 13 amino acids. Trimming took 5 bases from V and 2 from J, leaving 9 bases between them.

The CDR3 nucleotides are TGTGCCAACGGACTAGGTCCCGGGGAGCTGTTTTTT. Translated, it gives CANGLGPGELFF. This rearrangement joins TRBV12-3 or TRBV12-4 to TRBJ2-2, with TRBD2 matching 7 bases. The CDR3 consists of 12 residues. J lost 6 bases, V lost 10 bases, and 5 bases had no gene match.

This rearrangement joins TRBV7-2 to TRBJ2-5; D not certain. Trimming shortened V by 7 bases and J by 0 bases, and 21 bases separated the two germline ends. Germline V lookup: CDR1 SGHTA, CDR2 FQGNSA. CDR3 length: 17 residues. This chain's CDR3 is CASNPKDWVFDQETQYF. As DNA, the CDR3 is TGTGCCAGCAACCCCAAGGATTGGGTCTTCGACCAAGAGACCCAGTACTTC.

The V gene is TRBV7-6, the J gene TRBJ1-1, with D possibly being TRBD1 (5 bases). The length of the CDR3 is 15 residues. Trimming took 1 base from V and 1 from J, leaving 10 bases between them. The germline V gene has CDR1 SGHVS and CDR2 FNYEAQ. CDR3 amino acids: CASSLGGGGNTEAFF. DNA of the CDR3: TGTGCCAGCAGCTTAGGAGGCGGGGGGAACACTGAAGCTTTCTTT.

This clonotype was counted between two and nine times. The chain couples TRBV20-1 to TRBJ2-1; D assignment may be TRBD1 or TRBD2 (5 bases each). Per the germline V gene, CDR1 is DFQATT and CDR2 is SNEGSKA (reference sequence). V was trimmed by 4 bases and J by 6 bases, leaving 16 bases between them. This CDR3 contains 14 residues. CDR3 protein: CSAIPGRLPNEQFF. As DNA, the CDR3 is TGCAGTGCTATTCCGGGGCGCCTGCCCAATGAGCAGTTCTTC.

This clonotype was detected only a few times. This rearrangement joins TRBV27 to TRBJ1-1; D is perhaps TRBD1 (6 bases). Germline V lookup: CDR1 MNHEY, CDR2 SMNVEV (reference sequence). V was cut by 2 bases and J by 4 bases, with 11 bases left in between. The CDR3 is 14 residues long. The CDR3 coding sequence is TGTGCCAGCAGTTTAACCAGGGGCACCACTGAAGCTTTCTTT. Protein product: CASSLTRGTTEAFF.

This clonotype came up a few times. The rearrangement joins TRBV29-1 to TRBJ1-1; 8 positions agree with TRBD1. The CDR3 is made up of 16 amino acids. Germline lookup yields CDR1 SQVTM and CDR2 ANQGSEA. V shed 8 bases, J shed 5 bases, and the junction held 19 bases outside the gene matches. The CDR3 DNA reads TGCAGCTACAAACGGCTCTTCGGACAGGGAGGAACTGAAGCTTTCTTT. Protein: CSYKRLFGQGGTEAFF. Together with reference TRBV29-1 and TRBJ1-1, the CDR3 gives the full variable domain: SAVISQKPSRDICQRGTSLTIQCQVDSQVTMMFWYRQQPGQSLTLIATANQGSEATYESGFVIDKFPISRPNLTFSTLTVSNMSPEDSSIYLCSYKRLFGQGGTEAFFGQGTRLTVV.

This clonotype showed up just a few times. The chain carries TRBV7-2 and TRBJ2-1, with 9 bases aligning to TRBD2. After removal of 2 bases from V and 3 bases from J, the junction contained 8 bases not matched to a gene. From germline, CDR1 is SGHTA and CDR2 FQGNSA. The length of the CDR3 is 17 residues. The chain's CDR3 is CASSLRIPSGVYNEQFF. DNA for the CDR3: TGTGCCAGCAGCTTAAGGATCCCTAGCGGGGTCTACAATGAGCAGTTCTTC. Supplemented by reference TRBV7-2 and TRBJ2-1, the full variable domain reads GAGVSQSPSNKVTEKGKDVELRCDPISGHTALYWYRQSLGQGLEFLIYFQGNSAPDKSGLPSDRFSAERTGGSVSTLTIQRTQQEDSAVYLCASSLRIPSGVYNEQFFGPGTRLTVL.

The chain uses TRBV18 and TRBJ2-7; 8 positions match TRBD1. The CDR3 contains 14 residues. Per the germline V gene, CDR1 is KGHSH and CDR2 is LQKENI. With V trimmed by 4 bases and J by 4 bases, 6 bases remained unmatched. The CDR3 sequence: CASSQTGVQYEQYF. CDR3 coding DNA: TGTGCCAGCTCACAGACAGGGGTTCAGTACGAGCAGTACTTC.